This passage covers 22 T cell receptor beta chains from one sample sequenced in a study of T cell responses to AZD1222 COVID-19 vaccine. Produced via immunoSEQ multiplex PCR; TCRdb's table is partial and in-frame only. The repertoire consists of about 49,000 clones, with roughly 80% occurring once and the leading ten covering 20%. Sequences were derived from peripheral blood, sampled on day 0 of MenACWY control vaccination. These receptors all stem from an adult in good health.

The chain uses TRBV6-2 or TRBV6-3 and TRBJ2-7; D possibly corresponds to TRBD1 (6 bases). Germline-derived CDR1 and CDR2 are MNHEY and SVGEGT. V shed 5 bases and J shed 2 bases, with 16 bases lying between them. The CDR3 covers 15 residues. CDR3 sequence (DNA): TGTGCCAGCAGTACTCCCGGGACACCTCCCTACGAGCAGTACGTC. Amino acid sequence: CASSTPGTPPYEQYV.

This clone was detected once. This chain uses TRBV11-3 with TRBJ1-1, with D unresolved. Trimming took off 4 bases at V and 3 bases at J, with 9 bases between the two ends. CDR1 and CDR2 from the germline V gene are SGHNT and YENEEA. The CDR3 is 13 amino acids. CDR3 coding DNA: TGTGCCAGCAGCTCCTATAGGGACACTGAAGCTTTCTTT. Residues: CASSSYRDTEAFF.

The chain combines TRBV6-6 with TRBJ1-1; the D gene is possibly TRBD1 (5 bases). CDR1 MNHNY and CDR2 SVGAGI come from the germline V gene (reference sequence). The CDR3 is 14 amino acids. Trimming left V 2 bases short and J 2 bases short, with 9 bases between. Here the CDR3 DNA reads TGTGCCAGCAGTTACGTGGGGGTAAACACTGAAGCTTTCTTT. This codes for CASSYVGVNTEAFF.

The rearrangement links TRBV28 to TRBJ2-1; D possibly corresponds to TRBD2 (5 bases). V lost 7 bases to trimming and J lost 3 bases, with 10 bases between them. Germline V CDR1 and CDR2: MDHEN, SYDVKM. CDR3 size: 13 residues. The CDR3 here is CASNYRDYNEQFF. The CDR3 coding sequence is TGTGCCAGCAATTACCGGGACTACAATGAGCAGTTCTTC.

The chain has TRBV7-8 and TRBJ2-7, with unresolved D. The CDR3 sequence is 15 residues long. CDR1 is SGHVS, CDR2 FQNEAQ, per germline. V lost 1 base to trimming and J lost 0 bases, with 10 bases between them. Written as DNA, the CDR3 is TGTGCCAGCAGCTTAGGTCGGGCTACCTCCTACGAGCAGTACGTC. This sequence encodes CASSLGRATSYEQYV.

The chain carries TRBV19 and TRBJ2-7; tentatively, D is TRBD2 (5 bases). Germline V gene sequence: CDR1 LNHDA, CDR2 SQIVND (reference sequence). CDR3 length equals 14 residues. The V and J ends lost 3 bases and 2 bases respectively, with 11 bases between them. In DNA, the CDR3 is TGTGCCAGTAGTATTTCTCTCGGGACCTACGAGCAGTACTTC. This codes for CASSISLGTYEQYF.

The rearrangement joins TRBV10-2 to TRBJ1-1; possibly TRBD1 for D (5 bases). The CDR3 runs 13 residues. Germline values: CDR1 WSHSY, CDR2 SAAADI. V was cut by 3 bases and J by 3 bases, with 8 bases left in between. The CDR3 DNA follows: TGCGCCAGCAGTGATCAGGGTTACACTGAAGCTTTCTTT. Residues: CASSDQGYTEAFF.

The rearrangement joins TRBV10-1 to TRBJ2-1; D is possibly TRBD1 or TRBD2 (5 bases each). Germline V CDR1 and CDR2: WNHNN, SYGVQD (reference sequence). V dropped 1 base and J dropped 0 bases, with 16 bases sitting between them. The CDR3 consists of 18 residues. The CDR3 sequence: CASSEFTLGVDSYNEQFF. The CDR3 region has the DNA TGCGCCAGCAGTGAGTTCACCCTGGGGGTAGACTCCTACAATGAGCAGTTCTTC.

This clone was observed a few times. This chain links TRBV19 with TRBJ1-1, with TRBD1 as a possible D gene (5 bases). The CDR3 runs to 14 residues. Germline V gene lookup returns CDR1 LNHDA and CDR2 SQIVND (reference sequence). V was clipped by 6 bases and J by 6 bases, with 17 bases between them. DNA for the CDR3: TGTGCCAGTAGGGATTGGCAGGGAATTTCTGAAGCTTTCTTT. As protein: CASRDWQGISEAFF. The variable domain in full, with the rest retrieved from reference TRBV19 and TRBJ1-1, is DGGITQSPKYLFRKEGQNVTLSCEQNLNHDAMYWYRQDPGQGLRLIYYSQIVNDFQKGDIAEGYSVSREKKESFPLTVTSAQKNPTAFYLCASRDWQGISEAFFGQGTRLTVV.

The chain recombines TRBV5-1 with TRBJ2-1; 7 bases match TRBD1. The CDR3 loop spans 15 amino acids. V shed 4 bases and J 0 bases; nucleotides not matched to a gene: 4. Per germline, CDR1 SGHRS and CDR2 YFSETQ. This chain's CDR3 is CASSTTGFSYNEQFF. The CDR3 region has the DNA TGCGCCAGCAGCACGACAGGGTTCTCCTACAATGAGCAGTTCTTC. The whole variable domain, filled in from reference TRBV5-1 and TRBJ2-1, reads KAGVTQTPRYLIKTRGQQVTLSCSPISGHRSVSWYQQTPGQGLQFLFEYFSETQRNKGNFPGRFSGRQFSNSRSEMNVSTLELGDSALYLCASSTTGFSYNEQFFGPGTRLTVL.

V and J are TRBV4-1 and TRBJ1-2, with D uncertain. This CDR3 contains 14 residues. Deletions cut 0 bases from V and 4 bases from J, with 9 bases between. Germline V lookup: CDR1 MGHRA, CDR2 YSYEKL. The CDR3 DNA sequence: TGCGCCAGCAGCCAAGATTGGGGATCCTATGGCTACACCTTC. Its translation is CASSQDWGSYGYTF.

The chain employs TRBV5-8 and TRBJ2-1; the D gene is possibly TRBD1 (6 bases). V was clipped by 1 base and J by 8 bases, with 13 bases between them. CDR1 and CDR2 (germline): SGHTS, YDEGEE. The CDR3 runs 14 residues. CDR3: CASSLYLDSDEQFF. The CDR3 nucleotides are TGTGCCAGCAGCTTGTATCTGGACAGCGATGAGCAGTTCTTC.

The chain carries TRBV6-5 and TRBJ2-7, with 7 bases aligning to TRBD2. V lost 4 bases to trimming and J lost 2 bases; unmatched junction nucleotides: 8. CDR3 size: 15 residues. Germline CDR1 and CDR2: MNHEY and SVGAGI. The CDR3 is CASSSGLVGAYEQYF. The CDR3 DNA reads TGTGCCAGCAGTTCTGGACTAGTCGGTGCCTACGAGCAGTACTTC.

This rearrangement joins TRBV4-1 to TRBJ1-4, with no clear D. The CDR3 loop spans 14 amino acids. CDR1 and CDR2 from the germline V gene are MGHRA and YSYEKL. V lost 0 bases and J 8 bases, leaving 10 bases between the germline ends. The CDR3: CASSQDRGIEKLFF. Here the CDR3 DNA reads TGCGCCAGCAGCCAAGATCGGGGTATCGAAAAACTGTTTTTT.

The J gene is TRBJ1-1, the V gene TRBV14; D uncertain. The V gene lost 0 bases and the J gene lost 4 bases, with 9 bases spanning the gap. Germline CDR1 is SGHDN and CDR2 is FVKESK. This CDR3 is 14 amino acids long. The CDR3 sequence is CASSQDRSLTEAFF. CDR3 DNA sequence: TGTGCCAGCAGCCAAGATCGGAGTCTCACTGAAGCTTTCTTT.

This chain uses TRBV27 with TRBJ1-4; D gene uncertain. This CDR3 has 17 residues. Germline lookup yields CDR1 MNHEY and CDR2 SMNVEV (reference sequence). V shed 5 bases and J shed 0 bases, with 16 bases lying between them. This CDR3 reads CASSRRQSTTTNEKLFF. In nucleotides, the CDR3 is TGTGCCAGCAGTCGCAGGCAGAGTACTACAACTAATGAAAAACTGTTTTTT.

V is TRBV2 and J is TRBJ2-1; 9 bases are a match to TRBD1. V shed 6 bases, J shed 12 bases, and the junction held 9 bases outside the gene matches. This CDR3 contains 13 residues. Germline V gene data show CDR1 as SNHLY and CDR2 as FYNNEI. In DNA form, the CDR3 reads TGTGCCAGCAGATCGGGACAGGGAGGTTCGCAGTTCTTC. As protein: CASRSGQGGSQFF.

This chain joins TRBV6-6 and TRBJ1-3; 9 bases map to TRBD1. The CDR3 is 17 amino acids. With 5 bases clipped from V and 0 bases from J, the junction kept 8 bases outside the gene matches. CDR1 MNHNY and CDR2 SVGAGI come from the germline V gene (reference sequence). The CDR3 is CASSPGQGIPSGNTIYF. In DNA, the CDR3 is TGTGCCAGCAGTCCAGGACAGGGGATCCCCTCTGGAAACACCATATATTTT.

The chain is built from TRBV3-1 (or the pseudogene TRBV3-2) and TRBJ1-1; 8 nucleotides match TRBD1. Unmatched junction bases numbered 9, after V lost 2 bases and J lost 4 bases. The CDR3 is 16 amino acids. Germline V lookup: CDR1 LGHDT, CDR2 YNNKEL (reference sequence). As DNA, the CDR3 is TGTGCCAGCAGCCAAACTAAATCCACAGGGGGCACTGAAGCTTTCTTT. Translating it yields CASSQTKSTGGTEAFF.

The chain carries TRBV6-4 and TRBJ1-5, with D tentatively TRBD1 (5 bases). The CDR3 spans 18 residues. The V gene's germline CDR1 is MRHNA and CDR2 SNTAGT. Trimming stripped 7 bases from V and 5 bases from J, with 27 bases between. The CDR3: CASTPRERGHLTYQPQHF. The CDR3 region has the DNA TGTGCCAGCACCCCCCGAGAGCGGGGCCATCTTACGTATCAGCCCCAGCATTTT.

This clone was counted a few times. The rearrangement uses TRBV21-1 and TRBJ1-2. TRBV21-1 is termed a pseudogene. The CDR3 is made up of 14 amino acids. In DNA, the CDR3 is TGTGCCAGCAGCCTAACCTCTCGGGGCTATGGCTACACCTTC. Translated: CASSLTSRGYGYTF.

This clone has a handful of counts. The rearrangement joins TRBV7-2 to TRBJ1-2; D not resolved. Germline CDR1 is SGHTA and CDR2 is FQGNSA. The CDR3 runs to 14 residues. Trimming removed 5 bases from V and 3 bases from J, with 13 bases in between. This chain's CDR3 is CASSLGWTDYGYTF. The DNA for the CDR3 is TGTGCCAGCAGCCTAGGCTGGACGGACTATGGCTACACCTTC.